This TCR beta chain is from a study of T-cell reconstitution after alpha-beta-depleted transplantation in children. The CDR3 extends over 15 amino acids. Trimming took 5 bases from V and 0 from J; bases not matched to a gene: 3. Germline values: CDR1 SGHVS, CDR2 FQNEAQ. Preparing the TCRbeta library involved the use of unique molecular identifiers. Via MiXCR, TCRdb re-called the PCR reads, giving one row per CDR3 protein. The data contain 420,000 or so distinct CDR3 sequences, under 13% of them singletons. The sequence was obtained from a human donor who donated a stem cell graft to a child with acute myeloid leukemia. This chain uses TRBV7-8 with TRBJ1-3; 8 nucleotides line up with TRBD1. Sample: PBMCs from the stem cell graft donor, taken from the stem cell graft. Here the CDR3 DNA reads TGTGCCAGCAGCCTGGGACAGGCCTCTGGAAACACCATATATTTT. This encodes CASSLGQASGNTIYF.